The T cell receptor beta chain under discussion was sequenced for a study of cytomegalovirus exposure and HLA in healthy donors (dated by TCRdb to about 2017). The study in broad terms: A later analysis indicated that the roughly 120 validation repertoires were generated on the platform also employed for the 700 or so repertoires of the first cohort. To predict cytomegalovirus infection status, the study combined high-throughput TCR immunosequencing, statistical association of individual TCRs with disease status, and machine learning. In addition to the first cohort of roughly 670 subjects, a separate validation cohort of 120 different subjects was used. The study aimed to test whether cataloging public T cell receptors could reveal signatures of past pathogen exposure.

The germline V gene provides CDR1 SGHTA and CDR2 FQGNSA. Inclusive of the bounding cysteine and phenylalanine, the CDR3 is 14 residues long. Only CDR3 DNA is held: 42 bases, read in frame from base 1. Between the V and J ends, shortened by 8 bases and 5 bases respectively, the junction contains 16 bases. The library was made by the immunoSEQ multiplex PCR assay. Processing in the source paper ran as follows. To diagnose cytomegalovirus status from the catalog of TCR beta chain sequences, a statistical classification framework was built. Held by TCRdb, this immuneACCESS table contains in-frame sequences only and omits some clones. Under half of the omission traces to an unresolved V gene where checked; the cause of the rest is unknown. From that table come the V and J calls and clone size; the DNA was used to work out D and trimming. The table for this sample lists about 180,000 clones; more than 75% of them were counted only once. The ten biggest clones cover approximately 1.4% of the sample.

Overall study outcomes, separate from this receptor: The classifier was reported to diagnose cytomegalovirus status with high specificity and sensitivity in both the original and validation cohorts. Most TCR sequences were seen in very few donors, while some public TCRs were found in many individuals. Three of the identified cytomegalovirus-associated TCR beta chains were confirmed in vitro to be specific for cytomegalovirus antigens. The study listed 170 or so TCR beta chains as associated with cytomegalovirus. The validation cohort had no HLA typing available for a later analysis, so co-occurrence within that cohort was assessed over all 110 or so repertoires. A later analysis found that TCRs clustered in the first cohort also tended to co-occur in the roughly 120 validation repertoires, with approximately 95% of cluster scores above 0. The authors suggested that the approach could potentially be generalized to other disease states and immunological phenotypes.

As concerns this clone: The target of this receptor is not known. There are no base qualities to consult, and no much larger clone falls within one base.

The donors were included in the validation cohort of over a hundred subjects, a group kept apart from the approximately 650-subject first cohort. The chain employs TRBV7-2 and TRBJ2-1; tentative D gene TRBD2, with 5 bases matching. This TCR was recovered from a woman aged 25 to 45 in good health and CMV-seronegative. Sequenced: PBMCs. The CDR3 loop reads CASPEVLGHNEQFF. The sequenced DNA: TGTGCCAGCCCGGAGGTACTAGGCCACAATGAGCAGTTCTTC.